Sequencing of this T cell receptor (beta chain) was carried out in a study of T-cell memory formation after mild COVID-19. The study's findings and limits: Day 15 to 85 contracting clones showed balanced CD4/CD8; day 15 to 37 expanders favored CD4+.

V lost 6 bases, J lost 6 bases, and 22 bases lay in between. This CDR3 has 16 residues. TCRdb reanalysed the 5' RACE reads using MiXCR and keeps one entry per CDR3 protein. The sample has roughly 410,000 distinct CDR3 sequences, more than 20% seen once; the top ten hold around 8.1%. The table lists this clonotype with a few counts. Its antigen is unknown. This rearrangement joins TRBV12-3 or TRBV12-4 to TRBJ2-3, with D hard to call. The sequencing sample was made of PBMCs or a T cell subset sorted from them (not recorded which). The clonotype was recovered from an adult woman who had mild COVID-19 (a few samples of this study predate the infection). Cell type and time point are not known. The CDR3 sequence: CASSRNSLAGFDTQYF. The CDR3 bases are TGTGCCAGCAGCCGTAACAGCCTGGCCGGGTTCGATACGCAGTATTTT.